This T cell receptor (beta chain) was obtained from a study of human T cells and chemical hapten exposure. MiXCR, applied by TCRdb to the RACE reads, yields one record per CDR3 protein. The sample consists of around 130,000 distinct CDR3 sequences, approximately 10% of them appearing once. CDR1 and CDR2 from the germline V gene are LGHNA and YNFKEQ. With 1 base removed from V and 3 bases from J, the gap between germline ends came to 13 bases. CDR3 length: 15 residues. This clonotype was detected ten times or more. Specified time point: patch test 3, about 24 weeks after DPC sensitization. Treatment indicated: therapeutic diphenylcyclopropenone sensitization with weekly scalp DPC.

Sequencing was performed on whole blood, taken in connection with sensitization to the hapten diphenylcyclopropenone (DPC). The J gene is TRBJ2-7, the V gene TRBV4-2; no reliable D call. This receptor was taken from a woman aged 50 to 60 with alopecia areata. Some clones in this sample may be carry-over from other donors' samples. CDR3 in DNA: TGTGCCAGCAGCCAAGGCCTTGTAAAGGACTACGAGCAGTACTTC. Translating gives CASSQGLVKDYEQYF.